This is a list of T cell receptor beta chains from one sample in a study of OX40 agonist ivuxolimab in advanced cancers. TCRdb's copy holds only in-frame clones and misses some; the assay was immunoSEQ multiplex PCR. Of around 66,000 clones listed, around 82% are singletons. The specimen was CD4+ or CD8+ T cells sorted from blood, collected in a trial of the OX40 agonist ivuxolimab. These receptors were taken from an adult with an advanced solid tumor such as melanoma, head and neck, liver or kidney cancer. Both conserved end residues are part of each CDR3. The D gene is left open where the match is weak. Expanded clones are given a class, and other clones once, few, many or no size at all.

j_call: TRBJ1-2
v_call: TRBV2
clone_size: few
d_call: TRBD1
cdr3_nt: TGTGCCAGCAAAACGGGACAGTCCAATAACTATGGCTACACCTTC
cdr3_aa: CASKTGQSNNYGYTF

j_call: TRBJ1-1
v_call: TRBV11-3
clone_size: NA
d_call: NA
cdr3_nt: TGTGCCAGCAGCTTAGAAAAAGGTGGTACTGAAGCTTTCTTT
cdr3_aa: CASSLEKGGTEAFF

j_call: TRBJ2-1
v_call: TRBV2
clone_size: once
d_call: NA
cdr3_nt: TGTGCCAGCAGTGAGTCTGGGGCAGGCTACTACAATGAGCAGTTCTTC
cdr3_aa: CASSESGAGYYNEQFF

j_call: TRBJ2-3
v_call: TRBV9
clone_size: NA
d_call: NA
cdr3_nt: TGTGCCAGCAGCGTAGATGGTGGGGCCGGTAGCGCAGATACGCAGTATTTT
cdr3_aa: CASSVDGGAGSADTQYF

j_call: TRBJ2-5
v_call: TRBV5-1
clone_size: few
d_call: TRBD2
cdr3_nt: TGCGCCAGCAGCCCCGGACTAGCGGGGGGGCAAGGGGCCCAGTACTTC
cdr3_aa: CASSPGLAGGQGAQYF

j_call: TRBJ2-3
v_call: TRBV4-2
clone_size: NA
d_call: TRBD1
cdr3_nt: TGTGCCAGCAGCCCCGGGACAGGGTCAGAGGATACGCAGTATTTT
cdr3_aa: CASSPGTGSEDTQYF

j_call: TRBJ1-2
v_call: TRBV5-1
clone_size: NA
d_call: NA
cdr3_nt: TGCGCCAGCAGCTTGGGTCAGGCGAACTATGGCTACACCTTC
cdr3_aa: CASSLGQANYGYTF

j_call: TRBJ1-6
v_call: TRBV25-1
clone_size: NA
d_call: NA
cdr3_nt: TGTGCCACCGGCGGGGGATTTAATTCACCCCTCCACTTT
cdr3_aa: CATGGGFNSPLHF

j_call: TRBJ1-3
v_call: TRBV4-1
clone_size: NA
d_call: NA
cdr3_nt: TGCGCCAGCAGCCAAGTTCAAGGCGGAATATCTGGAAACACCATATATTTT
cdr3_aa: CASSQVQGGISGNTIYF

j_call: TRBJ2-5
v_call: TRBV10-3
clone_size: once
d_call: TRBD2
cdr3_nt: TGTGCCACCGTGGCGTCCGGGGGGGAACAAGAGACCCAGTACTTC
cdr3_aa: CATVASGGEQETQYF

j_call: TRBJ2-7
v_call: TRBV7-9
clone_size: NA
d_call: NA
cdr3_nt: TGTGCCAGCACCACTGGCCCCTACGAGCAGTACTTC
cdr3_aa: CASTTGPYEQYF